This T cell receptor (beta chain) originates from a study of CD8+ T cells in alopecia areata. Overall study context: Tofacitinib therapy lasting 6 to 18 months was followed by 6 months off drug. General study points: Expanded CD8+ clones among the top 100, as well as scalp clonality, were significantly decreased by tofacitinib.

The sample's treatment: oral pan-JAK inhibitor, 5-10 mg twice daily. As part of sample collection, lesional scalp punch biopsies and peripheral blood were taken from alopecia areata patients. As for this clone: Its antigen is as yet unknown.

CDR1 and CDR2 (germline): GTSNPN, SVGIG (reference sequence). Deletions cut 7 bases from V and 1 base from J, with 7 bases between. This CDR3 comprises 11 residues. The authors extracted RNA and reverse transcribed it into cDNA as the sequencing template. The assay was immunoSEQ multiplex PCR, and TCRdb's table has in-frame clones only and misses some. This table has approximately 180,000 clones, around three fifths appearing once. The TCR was taken from a human donor with alopecia areata. The chain couples TRBV30 to TRBJ1-1; unclear D gene. Sample: CD4+ T cells sorted from blood, taken at week 24, from a patient treated with tofacitinib. This CDR3 is CAYHRNTEAFF. The DNA of the CDR3 is TGTGCCTACCACCGGAACACTGAAGCTTTCTTT.